The 21 T cell receptor beta chains below come from one sample, sequenced in a study of shared clonotypes between healthy human individuals. Sequencing was performed with immunoSEQ multiplex PCR; in TCRdb, only in-frame clones are kept and a portion is missing. In the table there are roughly 2,500,000 clones, roughly 93% of which are singletons. The sequenced material came from naive CD4+ T cells from PBMCs. Noted subset: CD45RA+ positively selected. These receptors came from a man between 18 and 29 years old in good health. Some clones in this sample may be carry-over from other donors' samples.

V usage is TRBV21-1 and J usage is TRBJ1-5. TRBV21-1 is a recognized pseudogene. The CDR3 runs to 14 residues. The CDR3 DNA follows: TGTGCCAACCCACAGGGAGGAGGGAGTCAGCCCCAGCATTTT. As protein: CANPQGGGSQPQHF.

Concerning this clone: The same CDR3 can be traced to other DNA sequences in this sample. V and J are TRBV6-5 and TRBJ1-2; D might be TRBD1 (6 bases). The length of the CDR3 is 11 residues. Looked up from germline, CDR1 is MNHEY and CDR2 is SVGAGI. V was trimmed by 5 bases and J by 8 bases, leaving 9 bases between them. CDR3 DNA sequence: TGTGCCAGCAGTACAGGGCGCGGCTACACCTTC. This codes for CASSTGRGYTF.

The chain joins TRBV7-3 to TRBJ2-3, with D perhaps matching TRBD2 (5 bases). This CDR3 contains 15 residues. Germline lookup yields CDR1 SGHTA and CDR2 FQGTGA. Trimming shortened V by 0 bases and J by 0 bases, and 7 bases separated the two germline ends. CDR3 DNA sequence: TGTGCCAGCAGCTTAACAGCGGCAAGCACAGATACGCAGTATTTT. The encoded protein is CASSLTAASTDTQYF.

The rearrangement joins TRBV14 to TRBJ1-2; 8 bases fit TRBD1. Germline V gene data show CDR1 as SGHDN and CDR2 as FVKESK. The CDR3 totals 13 residues. Trimming removed 5 bases from V and 5 bases from J; junction bases left unmatched: 4. For the CDR3, the DNA is TGTGCCAGCAGCGTTGACAGGGGATATGGCTACACCTTC. As protein: CASSVDRGYGYTF.

V usage is TRBV30 and J usage is TRBJ2-1; D is unresolved. Germline V gene lookup returns CDR1 GTSNPN and CDR2 SVGIG (reference sequence). Trimming removed 0 bases from V and 2 bases from J, with 5 bases in between. The CDR3 has 13 residues. DNA for the CDR3: TGTGCCTGGAGTGTAACTCCCTACAATGAGCAGTTCTTC. Translating it yields CAWSVTPYNEQFF. Using reference TRBV30 and TRBJ2-1 for the parts outside the CDR3, the full variable domain is SQTIHQWPATLVQPVGSPLSLECTVEGTSNPNLYWYRQAAGRGLQLLFYSVGIGQISSEVPQNLSASRPQDRQFILSSKKLLLSDSGFYLCAWSVTPYNEQFFGPGTRLTVL.

The chain couples TRBV9 to TRBJ2-1; tentatively, D is TRBD2 (6 bases). Trimming cost V 3 bases and J 0 bases, with 10 bases left between them. The CDR3 totals 15 residues. Per the germline V gene, CDR1 is SGDLS and CDR2 is YYNGEE. CDR3 bases: TGTGCCAGCAGCGCGGGGGTAAGCTCCTACAATGAGCAGTTCTTC. It encodes CASSAGVSSYNEQFF.

This clone was observed a single time. The chain is built from TRBV9 and TRBJ2-1, with 11 bases lining up with TRBD1. Unmatched junction bases numbered 4, after V lost 2 bases and J lost 6 bases. The CDR3 runs to 15 residues. In germline, CDR1 is SGDLS, CDR2 YYNGEE. The CDR3 DNA reads as TGTGCCAGCAGCGTTCTGGACAGGGGGCTCAATGAGCAGTTCTTC. Translating gives CASSVLDRGLNEQFF.

This chain uses TRBV16 with TRBJ1-3; 8 bases agree with TRBD1. This CDR3 has 15 amino acids. J lost 7 bases, V lost 4 bases, and 9 bases had no gene match. The V gene's germline CDR1 is KGHSY and CDR2 FQNENV. DNA for the CDR3: TGTGCCAGCAGCCGGGAGGCCAGGGGGCCGAACACCATATATTTT. Translated, it gives CASSREARGPNTIYF.

CDR3 nucleotide sequence: TGTGCCAGTAGTACGCGGACAGTCTCGTCCTACAATGAGCAGTTCTTC. Protein: CASSTRTVSSYNEQFF. This chain uses TRBV19 with TRBJ2-1, with TRBD1 as a possible D gene (6 bases). The CDR3 runs to 16 residues. Looked up from germline, CDR1 is LNHDA and CDR2 is SQIVND (reference sequence). Trimming removed 4 bases from V and 1 base from J, with 14 bases in between.

CDR3 loop: CASSGPRAGKANYGYTF. The DNA of the CDR3 is TGTGCCAGTAGTGGTCCGAGGGCAGGGAAAGCGAACTATGGCTACACCTTC. This chain joins TRBV19 and TRBJ1-2, with D perhaps TRBD1 (5 bases). The V gene's germline CDR1 is LNHDA and CDR2 SQIVND (reference sequence). The V end was cut by 5 bases, the J end by 2 bases, with 21 bases between. This CDR3 is 17 amino acids long.

The rearrangement uses TRBV5-1 and TRBJ2-7; 7 bases are shared with TRBD2. The CDR3 runs 16 residues. Trimming at V came to 0 bases and at J to 2 bases, leaving 8 bases not matched to a gene. Per the germline V gene, CDR1 is SGHRS and CDR2 is YFSETQ. CDR3 DNA sequence: TGCGCCAGCAGCTTGGCCACGGCTAGCGGCCCCTACGAGCAGTACTTC. It encodes CASSLATASGPYEQYF.

In its sample, this clone was seen once. The V gene is TRBV7-2, the J gene TRBJ1-2; 11 bases agree with TRBD1. Germline loops: CDR1 SGHTA, CDR2 FQGNSA. The CDR3 consists of 15 residues. V shed 4 bases and J 4 bases; nucleotides not matched to a gene: 5. The CDR3, as DNA: TGTGCCAGCAGCTCACAGGACAGGGGGCTCTATGGCTACACCTTC. Encoded protein: CASSSQDRGLYGYTF.

V usage is TRBV11-2 and J usage is TRBJ2-1; no clear D gene. Trimming took 8 bases from V and 8 from J, leaving 16 bases between them. The CDR3 has 13 residues. Germline V lookup: CDR1 SGHAT, CDR2 FQNNGV. The CDR3 loop is CASSVGLAHEQFF. In DNA form, the CDR3 reads TGTGCCAGCTCCGTAGGTCTGGCCCATGAGCAGTTCTTC.

The sample holds one count of this clone. The rearrangement links TRBV7-2 to TRBJ2-6; D uncertain. Germline loops: CDR1 SGHTA, CDR2 FQGNSA. The CDR3 totals 15 residues. Trimming removed 5 bases at V and 1 base at J, with 9 bases between. The CDR3 nucleotides read TGTGCCAGCAGCCTCACACAGTCTGGGGCCAACGTCCTGACTTTC. Amino acids: CASSLTQSGANVLTF.

As regards this clone: The same CDR3 arises from other DNA sequences in this sample as well. The rearrangement uses TRBV20-1 and TRBJ2-3; no firm D call. The germline V gene encodes CDR1 DFQATT and CDR2 SNEGSKA (reference sequence). The CDR3 length is 11 residues. Trimming cost V 3 bases and J 2 bases, with 3 bases left between them. The CDR3 region is CSASTTDTQYF. CDR3 DNA: TGCAGTGCTAGTACCACAGATACGCAGTATTTT.

V usage is TRBV11-2 and J usage is TRBJ1-2, with TRBD1 matching over 8 bases. Germline assignment: CDR1 SGHAT and CDR2 FQNNGV. The CDR3 is made up of 13 amino acids. J was trimmed by 4 bases and V by 5 bases; bases with no gene match: 3. The DNA for the CDR3 is TGTGCCAGCAGCCTAACAGGGGGCTATGGCTACACCTTC. This gives the protein CASSLTGGYGYTF.

The chain uses TRBV28 and TRBJ1-5, with unresolved D. The CDR3 length is 12 residues. Deletions cut 4 bases from V and 3 bases from J, with 4 bases between. The germline gives CDR1 MDHEN, CDR2 SYDVKM. The CDR3 nucleotides are TGTGCCAGCAGTTGGGTCAATCAGCCCCAGCATTTT. Encoded protein: CASSWVNQPQHF.

The chain couples TRBV4-1 to TRBJ2-3; no clear D gene. Germline-derived CDR1 and CDR2 are MGHRA and YSYEKL. The CDR3 runs to 13 residues. V was trimmed by 2 bases and J by 2 bases, leaving 5 bases between them. CDR3 nucleotides: TGCGCCAGCAGCCAAAGTTACACAGATACGCAGTATTTT. It encodes CASSQSYTDTQYF.

V and J are TRBV27 and TRBJ1-6; 7 nucleotides align to TRBD1. Per germline, CDR1 MNHEY and CDR2 SMNVEV (reference sequence). Trimming took 1 base from V and 15 from J; bases not matched to a gene: 6. This CDR3 spans 13 amino acids. The CDR3 nucleotides read TGTGCCAGCAGTTTATTAGGAGGGGGCAACCTCCACTTT. Encoded protein: CASSLLGGGNLHF.

This sequence joins TRBV11-2 and TRBJ1-1, with 7 bases matching TRBD1. The length of the CDR3 is 14 residues. Germline values: CDR1 SGHAT, CDR2 FQNNGV. Trimming at V came to 7 bases and at J to 1 base, leaving 6 bases not matched to a gene. The CDR3 region is CASTIGTANTEAFF. The CDR3 nucleotides read TGTGCCAGCACTATTGGGACAGCGAACACTGAAGCTTTCTTT.

The chain couples TRBV19 to TRBJ2-5; the match to TRBD2 covers 14 bases. This CDR3 comprises 18 residues. The ends lost 6 bases at V and 5 bases at J; junction bases unmatched: 14. Germline V gene lookup returns CDR1 LNHDA and CDR2 SQIVND (reference sequence). The CDR3 sequence: CASSHRGLAGVWGETQYF. Here the CDR3 DNA reads TGTGCCAGTAGCCACCGGGGACTAGCGGGAGTCTGGGGGGAGACCCAGTACTTC.